Listed below are T cell receptor beta chains from one sample, sequenced in a study of OX40 agonist ivuxolimab in advanced cancers. The protocol was immunoSEQ multiplex PCR, while the TCRdb copy is restricted to in-frame clones and leaves out a portion. Of more than 75,000 clones listed, around 80% are singletons. Sequenced material: CD4+ or CD8+ T cells sorted from blood, taken in a trial of the OX40 agonist ivuxolimab. The receptors come from an adult with an advanced solid tumor such as melanoma, head and neck, liver or kidney cancer. Both conserved end residues are trimmed from each CDR3. A D gene is named only where the DNA matches it firmly.

CDR3 protein,D gene,V gene
ASSQYLQGRSGNTIY,NA,TRBV11-2
ASSFGTGNQPQH,TRBD1,TRBV27
ATSRDWGRGDQETQY,NA,TRBV15
ASSLVGYEGTGGVDQPQH,NA,TRBV11-3
ASSFLTGGNEKLF,TRBD1,TRBV7-9
ASRTGTSGSFEQY,TRBD2,TRBV27
ASSLAISYEQY,NA,TRBV5-6
ASRRGGTSNQPQH,NA,TRBV28
ASSPDRGGNTGELF,TRBD1,TRBV5-1
ATSTRDRVTGELF,TRBD1,TRBV15
AWSPANYGYT,NA,TRBV30
ASSLASAGSPLH,NA,TRBV7-8
ASTPNRALMNTEAF,NA,TRBV19
ASSYRDEQF,NA,TRBV28
ASSFVYNEQF,NA,TRBV28